The rows below give T cell receptor beta chains drawn from one sample of a study of shared clonotypes between healthy human individuals. TCRdb keeps only in-frame clones here, not all; method: immunoSEQ multiplex PCR. The repertoire holds around 2,000,000 clones, with just under 95% as singletons. The sample consisted of naive CD8+ T cells sorted from blood. All receptors derive from a man aged 18 to 29 in good health. Both conserved end residues are part of each CDR3. D genes are given only for firm matches. Clone sizes are given selectively: once, few, many, or a class where the clone is expanded.

size	J	V	D	DNA	CDR3
-	TRBJ2-7	TRBV2	TRBD2	TGTGCCAGCAGGGAGGGACTAGCGGGAATATCCTACGAGCAGTACTTC	CASREGLAGISYEQYF
-	TRBJ2-2	TRBV9	-	TGTGCCAGCAACGAAGGGTGGGCGGTTGGTCGCACCGGGGAGCTGTTTTTT	CASNEGWAVGRTGELFF
-	TRBJ2-7	TRBV30	-	TGTGCCTGGAGTGTACGCTACGAGCAGTACTTC	CAWSVRYEQYF
-	TRBJ1-2	TRBV2	TRBD1	TGTGCCAGCACTCCGGACAGGGCTTACGGCTACACCTTC	CASTPDRAYGYTF
-	TRBJ2-3	TRBV4-1	-	TGCGCCAGCAGCCTTGAAGACGGAAGGACGCAGTATTTT	CASSLEDGRTQYF
once	TRBJ2-3	TRBV4-1	TRBD1	TGCGCCAGCAGCCCTATAAGGGGACAGGACATAGATACGCAGTATTTT	CASSPIRGQDIDTQYF
-	TRBJ2-2	TRBV13	-	TGTGCCAGCAGCTTAGTGGAACAACCGAACACCGGGGAGCTGTTTTTT	CASSLVEQPNTGELFF
-	TRBJ2-3	TRBV7-2	TRBD2	TGTGCCAGCAGCTTAACCCCGCTAGCGGGAAGTCCAGATACGCAGTATTTT	CASSLTPLAGSPDTQYF
-	TRBJ1-5	TRBV18	-	TGTGCCAGCTCACCAGGGGATCAGCCCCAGCATTTT	CASSPGDQPQHF
-	TRBJ2-1	TRBV9	-	TGTGCCAGCAGCGTAGACGGTCCGGGCAATGAGCAGTTCTTC	CASSVDGPGNEQFF
-	TRBJ1-1	TRBV7-9	-	TGTGCCAGCAGCTTAGTTCCAGGGTCGAGAGAAGCTTTCTTT	CASSLVPGSREAFF
-	TRBJ1-1	TRBV7-9	-	TGTGCCAGCAGCTTAGGCCGCACTGAAGCTTTCTTT	CASSLGRTEAFF
-	TRBJ2-1	TRBV25-1	-	TGTGCCAGCAGTGAACCCTGGGGGAGAGACAATGAGCAGTTCTTC	CASSEPWGRDNEQFF
-	TRBJ1-6	TRBV11-2	-	TGTGCCAGCAGCTGGGTGAATAACCTTAATTCACCCCTCCACTTT	CASSWVNNLNSPLHF
-	TRBJ2-7	TRBV5-6	-	TGTGCCAGCAGCCTTAACGTGGCCTACGAGCAGTACTTC	CASSLNVAYEQYF
-	TRBJ2-2	TRBV2	TRBD2	TGTGCCAGCAGCGGGACTAGCGGGAGATCGAACACCGGGGAGCTGTTTTTT	CASSGTSGRSNTGELFF
-	TRBJ2-7	TRBV9	TRBD1	TGTGCCAGCAGCGTAGGTACAGGGGGCTTGCCCGAGCAGTACTTC	CASSVGTGGLPEQYF
-	TRBJ2-1	TRBV13	TRBD2	TGTGCCAGCAGCCCGGGACTAGCGGGAGGATTACATGAGCAGTTCTTC	CASSPGLAGGLHEQFF
-	TRBJ1-4	TRBV7-9	-	TGTGCCAGCAGCTTAGTCCAGGGTATCGGTGAAAAACTGTTTTTT	CASSLVQGIGEKLFF
-	TRBJ1-1	TRBV9	-	TGTGCCAGCAGCGTCTGGGGATCGAACACTGAAGCTTTCTTT	CASSVWGSNTEAFF
-	TRBJ2-3	TRBV4-1	TRBD1	TGCGCCAGCAGCCACCGGACAGGGATCCCGCTGACAGATACGCAGTATTTT	CASSHRTGIPLTDTQYF
-	TRBJ2-7	TRBV9	-	TGTGCCAGCAGCGTAGTGGACAGCCCCTACGAGCAGTACTTC	CASSVVDSPYEQYF
few	TRBJ2-2	TRBV5-1	-	TGCGCCAGCAGCTTAAACACCGGGGAGCTGTTTTTT	CASSLNTGELFF
-	TRBJ2-2	TRBV19	-	TGTGCCAGTAGTTTCCAGCCAGCCGGGGAGCTGTTTTTT	CASSFQPAGELFF
-	TRBJ2-7	TRBV6-1	-	TGTGCCAGCAGTTCAACCGGGGAATCCTACGAGCAGTACTTC	CASSSTGESYEQYF
once	TRBJ1-2	TRBV11-1	-	TGTGCCAGCAGCTTAGAATCAGGGGATTATGGCTACACCTTC	CASSLESGDYGYTF
-	TRBJ1-3	TRBV2	-	TGTGCCAGCAGTGAAGTTAAGGAGGGCGAAGGAAACACCATATATTTT	CASSEVKEGEGNTIYF
-	TRBJ2-1	TRBV5-8	-	TGTGCCAGCAGCTTGGGCACAGTCATGGACCACAATGAGCAGTTCTTC	CASSLGTVMDHNEQFF
-	TRBJ1-2	TRBV27	-	TGTGCCAGCAGTTTTCAGGGAGCTAACTATGGCTACACCTTC	CASSFQGANYGYTF
-	TRBJ1-2	TRBV4-3	-	TGCGCCAGCAGCCAAGATGGTCCGCCAGTTAGTAACTATGGCTACACCTTC	CASSQDGPPVSNYGYTF
-	TRBJ2-2	TRBV7-6	TRBD1	TGTGCCAGCAGCCAGGGGGCTGAGGGCACCGGGGAGCTGTTTTTT	CASSQGAEGTGELFF
-	TRBJ1-3	TRBV5-6	TRBD1	TGTGCCAGCAGCTTTGGACAGGGGGACACCATATATTTT	CASSFGQGDTIYF
-	TRBJ1-1	TRBV4-1	-	TGCGCCAGCAGCCAAGAAGGAGGCAGTAACACTGAAGCTTTCTTT	CASSQEGGSNTEAFF
-	TRBJ2-1	TRBV27	TRBD1	TGTGCCAGCAGTTTAGGACAGGGGAGATACAATGAGCAGTTCTTC	CASSLGQGRYNEQFF
-	TRBJ2-1	TRBV28	TRBD1	TGTGCCAGCAGTCCTTGGGACAGTCTGATCGGTGAGCAGTTCTTC	CASSPWDSLIGEQFF
-	TRBJ1-5	TRBV9	-	TGTGCCAGCAGCCCCTGGGGGGGGTCCAATCAGCCCCAGCATTTT	CASSPWGGSNQPQHF
-	TRBJ2-5	TRBV30	-	TGTGCCTGGAGTGTAGGAGGGTTGGGGGAGACCCAGTACTTC	CAWSVGGLGETQYF
once	TRBJ2-3	TRBV2	TRBD2	TGTGCCAGCAGCGAGAGCGGGAGTCCCGGCACAGATACGCAGTATTTT	CASSESGSPGTDTQYF
-	TRBJ2-7	TRBV4-1	-	TGCGCCAGCAGCCAAGACCCCCAGGGCGAGGTTCAGTACTTC	CASSQDPQGEVQYF
-	TRBJ1-1	TRBV27	TRBD1	TGTGCCAGCCGTGTGGACAGGGTAAACCAAGCTTTCTTT	CASRVDRVNQAFF
-	TRBJ1-1	TRBV5-1	-	TGCGCCAGCAGCTGGGAGGTGGACCCCACTGAAGCTTTCTTT	CASSWEVDPTEAFF
-	TRBJ1-5	TRBV28	-	TGTGCCAGCAGTTTATGGGTCTCGGACAGCAATCAGCCCCAGCATTTT	CASSLWVSDSNQPQHF
-	TRBJ1-1	TRBV27	-	TGTGCCAGCAGCTGGCAATTCGGTGGCACTGAAGCTTTCTTT	CASSWQFGGTEAFF
-	TRBJ1-3	TRBV13	-	TGTGCCAGCAGCTCGGCCGTATTAGGAAACACCATATATTTT	CASSSAVLGNTIYF
-	TRBJ1-2	TRBV29-1	TRBD1	TGCAGCGTCGAACCGACAGGGGAAAGTAATAACTATGGCTACACCTTC	CSVEPTGESNNYGYTF
-	TRBJ1-1	TRBV7-8	-	TGTGCCAGCAGCTTAGATCTGGGCACTGAAGCTTTCTTT	CASSLDLGTEAFF
-	TRBJ2-7	TRBV4-3	-	TGCGCCAGCAGCCAAGTTTCAAAGGGTTCTGGCGAGCAGTACTTC	CASSQVSKGSGEQYF
-	TRBJ2-3	TRBV7-9	-	TGTGCCAGCAGCTTATATTCAGATACGCAGTATTTT	CASSLYSDTQYF
-	TRBJ2-1	TRBV5-4	-	TGTGCCAGCAGCTATAGACAGAATGAGCAGTTCTTC	CASSYRQNEQFF
-	TRBJ1-6	TRBV27	TRBD1	TGTGCCAGCAGTCGACAGGGTCTATATAATTCACCCCTCCACTTT	CASSRQGLYNSPLHF
once	TRBJ1-2	TRBV13	-	TGTGCCAGCAGCTTATCGGGGTCCTATGGCTACACCTTC	CASSLSGSYGYTF